The clone carrying this TCR beta chain is a singleton in its sample. The source of the sample is a study of OX40 agonist ivuxolimab in advanced cancers. Data came from immunoSEQ multiplex PCR; TCRdb stores just in-frame clones and leaves some out. The sample has around 80,000 clones; around nine tenths are singletons. Germline V gives CDR1 MDHEN, CDR2 SYDVKM. The CDR3 is 15 residues long. The V and J ends lost 6 bases and 3 bases, in that order; junction bases with no gene match: 6. Source: CD4+ or CD8+ T cells sorted from blood, taken in a trial of the OX40 agonist ivuxolimab. The sequence was collected from an adult with an advanced solid tumor such as melanoma, head and neck, liver or kidney cancer. V is TRBV28 and J is TRBJ1-4, with 8 bases that match TRBD1. The CDR3 DNA is TGTGCCAGCAGGACGCAGGGGGCGGCTAATGAAAAACTGTTTTTT. It encodes CASRTQGAANEKLFF.